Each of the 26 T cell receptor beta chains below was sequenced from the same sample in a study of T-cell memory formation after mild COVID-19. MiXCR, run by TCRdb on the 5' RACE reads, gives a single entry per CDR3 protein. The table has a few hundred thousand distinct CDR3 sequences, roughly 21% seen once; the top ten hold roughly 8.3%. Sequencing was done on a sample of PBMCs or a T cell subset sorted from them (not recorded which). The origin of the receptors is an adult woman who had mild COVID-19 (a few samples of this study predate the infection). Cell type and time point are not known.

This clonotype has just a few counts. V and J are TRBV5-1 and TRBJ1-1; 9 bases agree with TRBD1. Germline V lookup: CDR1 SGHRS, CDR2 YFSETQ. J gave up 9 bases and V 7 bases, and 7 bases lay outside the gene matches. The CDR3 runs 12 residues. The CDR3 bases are TGCGCCAGCTCCCTAGACAGGGGGAAAGCTTTCTTT. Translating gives CASSLDRGKAFF.

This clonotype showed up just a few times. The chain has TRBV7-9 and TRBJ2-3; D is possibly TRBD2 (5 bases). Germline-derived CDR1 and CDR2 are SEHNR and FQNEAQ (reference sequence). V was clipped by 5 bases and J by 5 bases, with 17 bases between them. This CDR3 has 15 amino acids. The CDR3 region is CASSPRLRAGDTQYF. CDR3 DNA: TGTGCCAGCAGCCCCCGCTTGCGGGCGGGAGATACGCAGTATTTT.

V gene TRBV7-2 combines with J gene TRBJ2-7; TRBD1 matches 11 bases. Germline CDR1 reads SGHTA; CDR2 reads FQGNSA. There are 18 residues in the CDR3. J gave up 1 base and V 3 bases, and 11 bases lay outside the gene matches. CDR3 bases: TGTGCCAGCAGCTTGTGGACAGGGGGCCCTTTGTGGTCCTACGAGCAGTACTTC. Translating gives CASSLWTGGPLWSYEQYF.

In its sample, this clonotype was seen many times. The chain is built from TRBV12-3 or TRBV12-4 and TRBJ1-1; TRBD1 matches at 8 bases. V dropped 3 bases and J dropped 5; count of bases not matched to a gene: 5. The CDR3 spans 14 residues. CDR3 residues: CASSFTGGITEAFF. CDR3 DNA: TGTGCCAGCAGTTTTACAGGGGGGATAACTGAAGCTTTCTTT.

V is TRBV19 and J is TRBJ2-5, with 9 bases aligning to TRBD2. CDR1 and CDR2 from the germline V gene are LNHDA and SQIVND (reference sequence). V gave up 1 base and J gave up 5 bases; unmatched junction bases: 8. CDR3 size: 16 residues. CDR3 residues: CASSIGIAGAGETQYF. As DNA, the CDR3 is TGTGCCAGTAGTATAGGAATAGCGGGAGCTGGGGAGACCCAGTACTTC.

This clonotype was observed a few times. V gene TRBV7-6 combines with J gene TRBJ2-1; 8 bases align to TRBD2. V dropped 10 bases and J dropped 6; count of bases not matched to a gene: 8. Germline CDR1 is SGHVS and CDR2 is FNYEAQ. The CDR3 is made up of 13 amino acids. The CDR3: CATKASGSNEQFF. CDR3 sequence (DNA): TGTGCCACCAAGGCTAGCGGGTCCAATGAGCAGTTCTTC.

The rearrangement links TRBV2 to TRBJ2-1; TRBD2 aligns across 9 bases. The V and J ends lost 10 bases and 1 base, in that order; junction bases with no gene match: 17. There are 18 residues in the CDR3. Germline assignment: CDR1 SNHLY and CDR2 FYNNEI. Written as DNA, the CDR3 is TGTGCCACCTCCCATTCGGGGCTTAGCGGGAGATCCTACAATGAGCAGTTCTTC. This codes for CATSHSGLSGRSYNEQFF.

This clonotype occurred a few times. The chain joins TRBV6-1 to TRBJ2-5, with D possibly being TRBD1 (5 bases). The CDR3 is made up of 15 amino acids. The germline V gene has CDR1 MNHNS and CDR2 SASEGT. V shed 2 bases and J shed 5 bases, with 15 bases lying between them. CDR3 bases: TGTGCCAGCAGTGAAATGGGGCGAGCATCGGAGACCCAGTACTTC. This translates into CASSEMGRASETQYF.

CDR3 protein: CASSAGTVEGYTF. The CDR3, as DNA: TGTGCCAGCAGCGCCGGGACAGTGGAAGGCTACACCTTC. The V call is TRBV5-6, the J call TRBJ1-2, with 7 bases identical to TRBD1. Germline-derived CDR1 and CDR2 are SGHDT and YYEEEE. V was pared by 4 bases and J by 8 bases, with 8 bases of the junction left unmatched. This CDR3 has 13 residues.

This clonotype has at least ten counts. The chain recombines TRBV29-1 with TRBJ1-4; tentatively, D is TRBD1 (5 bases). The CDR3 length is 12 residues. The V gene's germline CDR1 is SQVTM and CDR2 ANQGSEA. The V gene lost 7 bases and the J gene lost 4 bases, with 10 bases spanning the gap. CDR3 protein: CSGGGGNEKLFF. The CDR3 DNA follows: TGCAGCGGGGGCGGAGGTAATGAAAAACTGTTTTTT.

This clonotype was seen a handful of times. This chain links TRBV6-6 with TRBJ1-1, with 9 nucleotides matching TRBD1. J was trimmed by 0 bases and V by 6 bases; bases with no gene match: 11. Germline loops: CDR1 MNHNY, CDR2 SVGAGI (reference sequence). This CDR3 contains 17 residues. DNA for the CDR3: TGTGCCAGCAGCACCGGGGACAGGGACGCGATGAACACTGAAGCTTTCTTT. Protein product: CASSTGDRDAMNTEAFF.

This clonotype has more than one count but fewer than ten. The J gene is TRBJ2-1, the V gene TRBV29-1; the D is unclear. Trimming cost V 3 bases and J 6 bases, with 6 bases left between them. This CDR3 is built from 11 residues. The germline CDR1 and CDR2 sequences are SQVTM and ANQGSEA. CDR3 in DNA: TGCAGCGTTGAGGCTTTCAATGAGCAGTTCTTC. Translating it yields CSVEAFNEQFF.

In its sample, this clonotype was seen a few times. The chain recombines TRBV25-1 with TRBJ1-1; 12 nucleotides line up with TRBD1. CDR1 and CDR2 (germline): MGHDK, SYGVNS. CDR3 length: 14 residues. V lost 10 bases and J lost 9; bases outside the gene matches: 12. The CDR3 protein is CATHSGTGGPKAFF. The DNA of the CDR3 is TGTGCCACCCATTCCGGGACAGGGGGCCCGAAAGCTTTCTTT.

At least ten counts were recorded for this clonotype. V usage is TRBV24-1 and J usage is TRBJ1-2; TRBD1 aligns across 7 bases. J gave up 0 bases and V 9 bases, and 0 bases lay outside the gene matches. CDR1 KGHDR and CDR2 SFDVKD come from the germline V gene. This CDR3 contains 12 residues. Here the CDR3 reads CATGTANYGYTF. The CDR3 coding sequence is TGTGCCACCGGGACAGCTAACTATGGCTACACCTTC.

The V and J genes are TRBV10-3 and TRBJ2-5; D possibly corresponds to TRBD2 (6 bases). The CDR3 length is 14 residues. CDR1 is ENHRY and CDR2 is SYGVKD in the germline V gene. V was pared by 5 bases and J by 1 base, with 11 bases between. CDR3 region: CAISWTTFQETQYF. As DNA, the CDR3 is TGTGCCATCAGTTGGACTACCTTCCAAGAGACCCAGTACTTC.

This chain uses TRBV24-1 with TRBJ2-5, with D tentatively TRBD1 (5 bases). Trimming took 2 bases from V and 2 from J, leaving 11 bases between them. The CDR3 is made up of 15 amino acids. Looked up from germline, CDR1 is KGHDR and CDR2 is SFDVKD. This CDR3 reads CATSDWVQAQETQYF. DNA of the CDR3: TGTGCCACCAGTGATTGGGTACAGGCACAAGAGACCCAGTACTTC.

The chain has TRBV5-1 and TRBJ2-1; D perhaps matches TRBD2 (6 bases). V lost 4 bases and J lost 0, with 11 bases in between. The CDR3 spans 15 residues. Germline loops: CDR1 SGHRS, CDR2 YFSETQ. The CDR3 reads CASSPIGGSYNEQFF. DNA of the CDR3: TGCGCCAGCAGCCCTATCGGGGGCTCCTACAATGAGCAGTTCTTC.

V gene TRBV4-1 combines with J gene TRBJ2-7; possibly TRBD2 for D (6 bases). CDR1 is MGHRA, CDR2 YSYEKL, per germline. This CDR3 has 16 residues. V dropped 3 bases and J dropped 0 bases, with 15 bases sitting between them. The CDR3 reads CASSQAGTPYSYEQYF. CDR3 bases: TGCGCCAGCAGCCAGGCAGGGACTCCCTACTCCTACGAGCAGTACTTC.

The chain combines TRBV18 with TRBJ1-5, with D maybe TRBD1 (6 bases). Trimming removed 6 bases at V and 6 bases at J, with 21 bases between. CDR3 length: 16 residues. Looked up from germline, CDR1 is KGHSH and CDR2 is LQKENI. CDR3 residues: CASSPPGGASGQPQHF. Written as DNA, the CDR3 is TGTGCCAGCTCTCCCCCCGGGGGGGCGAGCGGTCAGCCCCAGCATTTT.

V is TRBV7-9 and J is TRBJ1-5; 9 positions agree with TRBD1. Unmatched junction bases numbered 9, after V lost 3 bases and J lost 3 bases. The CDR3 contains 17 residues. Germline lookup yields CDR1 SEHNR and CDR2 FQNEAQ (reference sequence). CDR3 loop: CASSLGPRDRDNQPQHF. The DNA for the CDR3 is TGTGCCAGCAGCTTGGGACCCCGGGACAGGGACAATCAGCCCCAGCATTTT. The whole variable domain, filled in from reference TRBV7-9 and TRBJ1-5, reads DTGVSQNPRHKITKRGQNVTFRCDPISEHNRLYWYRQTLGQGPEFLTYFQNEAQLEKSRLLSDRFSAERPKGSFSTLEIQRTEQGDSAMYLCASSLGPRDRDNQPQHFGDGTRLSIL.

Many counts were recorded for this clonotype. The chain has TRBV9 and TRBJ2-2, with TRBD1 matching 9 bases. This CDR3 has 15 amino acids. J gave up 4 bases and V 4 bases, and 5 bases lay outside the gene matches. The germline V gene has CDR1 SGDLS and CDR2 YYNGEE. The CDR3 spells CASSLQGASTGELFF. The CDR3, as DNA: TGTGCCAGCAGCCTACAGGGGGCGAGCACCGGGGAGCTGTTTTTT.

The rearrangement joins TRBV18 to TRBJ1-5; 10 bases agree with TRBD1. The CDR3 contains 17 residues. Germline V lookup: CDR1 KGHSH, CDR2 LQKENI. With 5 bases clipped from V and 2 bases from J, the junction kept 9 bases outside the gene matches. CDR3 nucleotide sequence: TGTGCCAGCTCAAACCAAGGGGACAGGGGTGGCAATCAGCCCCAGCATTTT. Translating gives CASSNQGDRGGNQPQHF.

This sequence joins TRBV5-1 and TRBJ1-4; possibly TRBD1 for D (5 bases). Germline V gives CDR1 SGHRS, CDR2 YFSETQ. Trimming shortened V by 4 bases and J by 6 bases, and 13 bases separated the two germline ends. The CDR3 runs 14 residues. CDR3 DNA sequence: TGCGCCAGCAGCCGTGGGGGTACTGATGAAAAACTGTTTTTT. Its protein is CASSRGGTDEKLFF.

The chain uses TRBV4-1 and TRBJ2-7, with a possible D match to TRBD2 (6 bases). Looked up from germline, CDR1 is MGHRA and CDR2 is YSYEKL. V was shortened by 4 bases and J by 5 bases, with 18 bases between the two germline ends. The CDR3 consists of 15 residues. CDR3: CASSLLSNAGHEQYF. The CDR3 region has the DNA TGCGCCAGCAGCCTCCTTAGTAACGCGGGGCACGAGCAGTACTTC.

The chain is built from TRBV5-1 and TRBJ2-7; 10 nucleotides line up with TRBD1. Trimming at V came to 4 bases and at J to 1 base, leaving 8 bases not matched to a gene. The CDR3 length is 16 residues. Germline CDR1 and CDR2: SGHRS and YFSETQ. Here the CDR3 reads CASSGGQGKVSYEQYF. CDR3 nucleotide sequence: TGCGCCAGCAGCGGGGGACAGGGGAAAGTTTCCTACGAGCAGTACTTC.

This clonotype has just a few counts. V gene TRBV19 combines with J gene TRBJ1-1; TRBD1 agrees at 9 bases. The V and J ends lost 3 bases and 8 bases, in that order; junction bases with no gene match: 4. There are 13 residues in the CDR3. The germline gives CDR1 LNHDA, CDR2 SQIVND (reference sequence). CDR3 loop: CASSITGGREAFF. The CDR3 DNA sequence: TGTGCCAGTAGTATTACAGGGGGCCGGGAAGCTTTCTTT.